This record looks at one TCR beta chain sequence and its context. The CDR3 is made up of 14 amino acids. Germline assignment: CDR1 SQVTM and CDR2 ANQGSEA. Losses at the gene ends were 5 bases for V and 4 bases for J; bases not matched to a gene: 10. Participants' reported clinical history set cohort assignment. Clones were read by immunoSEQ multiplex PCR, and TCRdb kept only the in-frame ones, dropping some. The sample contains roughly 430,000 clones, 88% of which appear only once. The sample comes from a study of blood T cell repertoires in COVID-19. Study background: Acute-phase and convalescent COVID-19 samples originated in the United States, Italy and Spain.

The chain recombines TRBV29-1 with TRBJ2-5; TRBD2 matches 7 bases. Source material: PBMCs or T cells enriched from blood (not recorded which). This receptor was obtained from a woman in her forties with acute COVID-19. The CDR3 DNA follows: TGCAGCGTTCTAATTCGGGGAGGGACAGAGACCCAGTACTTC. As protein: CSVLIRGGTETQYF.